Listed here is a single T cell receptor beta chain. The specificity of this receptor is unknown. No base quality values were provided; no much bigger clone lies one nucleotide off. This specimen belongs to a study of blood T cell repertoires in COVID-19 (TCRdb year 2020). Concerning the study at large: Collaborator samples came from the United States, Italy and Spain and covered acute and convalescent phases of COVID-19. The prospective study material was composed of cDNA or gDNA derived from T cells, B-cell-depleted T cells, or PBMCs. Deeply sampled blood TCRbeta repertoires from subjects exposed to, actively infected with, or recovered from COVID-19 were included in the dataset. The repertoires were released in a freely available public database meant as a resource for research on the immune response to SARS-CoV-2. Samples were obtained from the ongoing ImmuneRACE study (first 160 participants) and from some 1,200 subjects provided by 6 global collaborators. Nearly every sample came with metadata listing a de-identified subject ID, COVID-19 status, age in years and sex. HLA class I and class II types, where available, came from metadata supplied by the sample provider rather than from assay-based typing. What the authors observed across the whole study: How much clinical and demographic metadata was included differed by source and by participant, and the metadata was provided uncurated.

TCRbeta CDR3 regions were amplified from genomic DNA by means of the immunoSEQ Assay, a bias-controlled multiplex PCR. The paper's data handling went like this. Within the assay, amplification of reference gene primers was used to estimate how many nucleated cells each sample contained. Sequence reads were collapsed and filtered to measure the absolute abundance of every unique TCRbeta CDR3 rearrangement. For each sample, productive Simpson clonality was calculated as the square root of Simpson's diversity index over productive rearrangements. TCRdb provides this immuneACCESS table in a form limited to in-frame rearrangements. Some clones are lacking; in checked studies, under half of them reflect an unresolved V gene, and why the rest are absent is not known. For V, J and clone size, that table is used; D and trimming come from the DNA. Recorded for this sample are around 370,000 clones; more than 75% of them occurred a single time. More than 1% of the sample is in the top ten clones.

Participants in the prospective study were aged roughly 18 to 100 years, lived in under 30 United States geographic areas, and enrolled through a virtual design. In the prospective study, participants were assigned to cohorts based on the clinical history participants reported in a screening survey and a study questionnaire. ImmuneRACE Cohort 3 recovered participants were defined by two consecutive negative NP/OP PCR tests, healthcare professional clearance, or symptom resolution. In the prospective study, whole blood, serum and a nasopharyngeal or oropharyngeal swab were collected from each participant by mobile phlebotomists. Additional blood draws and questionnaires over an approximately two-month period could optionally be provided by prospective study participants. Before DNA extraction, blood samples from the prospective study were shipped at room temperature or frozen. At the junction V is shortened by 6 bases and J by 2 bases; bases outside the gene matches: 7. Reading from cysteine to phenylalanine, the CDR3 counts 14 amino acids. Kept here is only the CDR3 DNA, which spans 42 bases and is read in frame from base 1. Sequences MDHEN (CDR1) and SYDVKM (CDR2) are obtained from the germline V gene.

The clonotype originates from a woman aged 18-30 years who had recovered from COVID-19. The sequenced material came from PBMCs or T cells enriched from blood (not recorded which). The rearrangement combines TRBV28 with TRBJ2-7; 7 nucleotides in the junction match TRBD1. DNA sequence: TGTGCCAGCAGCCCGCACAGGGGAGCCTACGAGCAGTACTTC. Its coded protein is CASSPHRGAYEQYF.